This T cell receptor (beta chain) stems from a study of T cells in Graves' hyperthyroidism and ophthalmopathy. There are 17 residues in the CDR3. Losses at the gene ends were 0 bases for V and 0 bases for J; bases not matched to a gene: 8. From germline, CDR1 is MGHRA and CDR2 YSYEKL. Template material for amplifying TCR beta CDR3 regions consisted of RNA transcripts. TCR CDR3 regions were first amplified by RT-PCR with HTBI primers. Using its own MiXCR run on the multiplex PCR reads, TCRdb lists one record per CDR3 protein. The data contain some 690,000 distinct CDR3 sequences, around 15% of them singletons. Orbital computed tomography, thyroid ultrasound, serum thyroxine and TRAb, and clinical symptoms together informed the diagnoses. This clonotype has only a few counts.

Sequenced sample: blood. The TCR sequence derives from a man in his fifties with Graves' hyperthyroidism. The chain recombines TRBV4-1 with TRBJ2-7, with 7 bases lining up with TRBD1. The CDR3 here is CASSQDHNRGYSYEQYF. Written as DNA, the CDR3 is TGCGCCAGCAGCCAAGATCATAACAGGGGATACTCCTACGAGCAGTACTTC.